This T cell receptor (beta chain) was sequenced in a study of OX40 agonist ivuxolimab in advanced cancers. Looking at the study overall: All patients had ivuxolimab intravenously every 2 weeks at 0.01 to 10 mg/kg.

Sequencing was performed with immunoSEQ multiplex PCR; in TCRdb, only in-frame clones are kept and a portion is missing. Of more than 90,000 clones listed, around 85% are singletons. CDR1 is KGHSH, CDR2 LQKENI, per germline. V lost 3 bases and J lost 7, with 10 bases in between. The CDR3 totals 12 residues. V is TRBV18 and J is TRBJ2-7; D gene uncertain. The sample in question was CD4+ or CD8+ T cells sorted from blood, obtained in a trial of the OX40 agonist ivuxolimab. This clonotype was obtained from an adult with an advanced solid tumor such as melanoma, head and neck, liver or kidney cancer. The CDR3 DNA follows: TGTGCCAGCTCACCCGCCGGAACGGAGCAGTACTTC. Translating gives CASSPAGTEQYF. Full variable domain (missing parts from reference TRBV18 and TRBJ2-7): NAGVMQNPRHLVRRRGQEARLRCSPMKGHSHVYWYRQLPEEGLKFMVYLQKENIIDESGMPKERFSAEFPKEGPSILRIQQVVRGDSAAYFCASSPAGTEQYFGPGTRLTVT.